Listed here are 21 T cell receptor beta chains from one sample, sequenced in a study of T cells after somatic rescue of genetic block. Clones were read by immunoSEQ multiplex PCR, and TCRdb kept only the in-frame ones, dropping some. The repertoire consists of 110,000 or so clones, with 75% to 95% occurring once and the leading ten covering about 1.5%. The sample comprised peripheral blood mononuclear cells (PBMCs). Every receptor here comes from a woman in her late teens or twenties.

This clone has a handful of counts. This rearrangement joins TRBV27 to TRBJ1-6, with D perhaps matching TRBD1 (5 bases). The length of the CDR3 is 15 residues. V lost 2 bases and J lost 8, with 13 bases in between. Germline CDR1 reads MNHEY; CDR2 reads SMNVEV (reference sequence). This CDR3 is CASSLRPGGDSPLHF. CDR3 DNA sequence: TGTGCCAGCAGTTTACGGCCCGGGGGGGATTCACCCCTCCACTTT.

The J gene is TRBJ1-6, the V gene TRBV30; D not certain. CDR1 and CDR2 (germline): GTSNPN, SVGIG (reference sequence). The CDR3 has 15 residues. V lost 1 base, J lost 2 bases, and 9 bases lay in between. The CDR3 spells CAWSDSRAYNSPLHF. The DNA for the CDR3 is TGTGCCTGGAGTGACTCGAGGGCCTATAATTCACCCCTCCACTTT.

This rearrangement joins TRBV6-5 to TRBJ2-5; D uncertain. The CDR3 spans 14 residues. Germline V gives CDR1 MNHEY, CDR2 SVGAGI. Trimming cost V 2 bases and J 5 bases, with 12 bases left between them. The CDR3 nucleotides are TGTGCCAGCAGTTACAGTAGTCCGCTGGAGACCCAGTACTTC. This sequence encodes CASSYSSPLETQYF.

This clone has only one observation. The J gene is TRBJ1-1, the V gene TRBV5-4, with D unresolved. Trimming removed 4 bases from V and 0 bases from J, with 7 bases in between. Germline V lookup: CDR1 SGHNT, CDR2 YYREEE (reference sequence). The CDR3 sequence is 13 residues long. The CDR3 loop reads CASSPGMNTEAFF. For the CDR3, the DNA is TGTGCCAGCAGCCCGGGCATGAACACTGAAGCTTTCTTT.

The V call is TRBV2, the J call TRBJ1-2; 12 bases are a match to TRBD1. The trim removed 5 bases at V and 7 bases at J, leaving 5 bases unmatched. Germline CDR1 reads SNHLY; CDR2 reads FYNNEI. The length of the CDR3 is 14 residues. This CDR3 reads CASSPGTGGGGYTF. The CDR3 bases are TGTGCCAGCAGTCCCGGGACAGGGGGCGGTGGCTACACCTTC.

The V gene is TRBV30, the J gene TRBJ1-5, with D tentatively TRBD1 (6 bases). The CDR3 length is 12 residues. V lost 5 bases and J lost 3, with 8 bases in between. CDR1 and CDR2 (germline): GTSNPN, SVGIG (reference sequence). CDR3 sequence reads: CAWDRTNQPQHF. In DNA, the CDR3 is TGTGCCTGGGACAGGACCAATCAGCCCCAGCATTTT.

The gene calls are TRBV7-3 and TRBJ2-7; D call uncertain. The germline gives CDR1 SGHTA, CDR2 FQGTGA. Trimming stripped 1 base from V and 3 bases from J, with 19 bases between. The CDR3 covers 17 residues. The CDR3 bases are TGTGCCAGCAGCTTAAGGATCAGGACGCTATCATTCTACGAGCAGTACTTC. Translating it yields CASSLRIRTLSFYEQYF.

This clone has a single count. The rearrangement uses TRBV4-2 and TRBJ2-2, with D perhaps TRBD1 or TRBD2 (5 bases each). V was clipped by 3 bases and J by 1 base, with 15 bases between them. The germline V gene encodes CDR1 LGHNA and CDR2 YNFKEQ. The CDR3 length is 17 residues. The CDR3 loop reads CASSQLGVDLNTGELFF. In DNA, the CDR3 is TGTGCCAGCAGCCAGCTGGGGGTGGACCTGAACACCGGGGAGCTGTTTTTT.

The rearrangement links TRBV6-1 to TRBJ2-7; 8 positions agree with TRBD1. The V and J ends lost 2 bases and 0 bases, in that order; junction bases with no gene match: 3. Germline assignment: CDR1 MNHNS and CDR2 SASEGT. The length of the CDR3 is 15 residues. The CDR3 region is CASSETGTGSYEQYF. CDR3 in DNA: TGTGCCAGCAGTGAAACCGGGACAGGCTCCTACGAGCAGTACTTC.

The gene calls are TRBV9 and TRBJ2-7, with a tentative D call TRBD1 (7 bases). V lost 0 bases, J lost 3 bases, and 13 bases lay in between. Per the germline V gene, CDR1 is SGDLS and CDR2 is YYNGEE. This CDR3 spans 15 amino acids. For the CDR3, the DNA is TGTGCCAGCAGCGTAGAGGGGGCGGGGATCTACGAGCAGTACTTC. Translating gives CASSVEGAGIYEQYF. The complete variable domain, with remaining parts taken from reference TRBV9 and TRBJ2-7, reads DSGVTQTPKHLITATGQRVTLRCSPRSGDLSVYWYQQSLDQGLQFLIQYYNGEERAKGNILERFSAQQFPDLHSELNLSSLELGDSALYFCASSVEGAGIYEQYFGPGTRLTVT.

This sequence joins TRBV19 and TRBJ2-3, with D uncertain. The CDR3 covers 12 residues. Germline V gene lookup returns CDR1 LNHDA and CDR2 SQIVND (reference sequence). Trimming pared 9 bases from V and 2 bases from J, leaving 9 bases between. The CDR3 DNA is TGTGCCAGCGGACGGAACACAGATACGCAGTATTTT. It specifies CASGRNTDTQYF.

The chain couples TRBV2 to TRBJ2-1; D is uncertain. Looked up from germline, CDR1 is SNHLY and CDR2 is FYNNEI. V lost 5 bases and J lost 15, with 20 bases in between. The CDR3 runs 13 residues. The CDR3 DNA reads TGTGCCAGCAGTCTAAGGGCTGGGTTGGGTCGGTTCTTC. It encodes CASSLRAGLGRFF.

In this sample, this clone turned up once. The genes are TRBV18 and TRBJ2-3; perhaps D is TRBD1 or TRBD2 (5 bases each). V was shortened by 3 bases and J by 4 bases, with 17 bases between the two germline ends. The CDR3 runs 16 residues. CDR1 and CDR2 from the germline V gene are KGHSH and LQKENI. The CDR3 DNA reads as TGTGCCAGCTCACCCGCCGGGGCGAGAACTTCAGATACGCAGTATTTT. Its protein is CASSPAGARTSDTQYF.

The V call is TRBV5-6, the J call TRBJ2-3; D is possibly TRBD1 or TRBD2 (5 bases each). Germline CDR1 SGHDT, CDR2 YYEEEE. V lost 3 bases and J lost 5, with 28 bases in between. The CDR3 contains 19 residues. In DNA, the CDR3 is TGTGCCAGCAGCTCCCTCTGGCTAGCAGGCCCAGTTGGGGGAGATACGCAGTATTTT. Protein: CASSSLWLAGPVGGDTQYF.

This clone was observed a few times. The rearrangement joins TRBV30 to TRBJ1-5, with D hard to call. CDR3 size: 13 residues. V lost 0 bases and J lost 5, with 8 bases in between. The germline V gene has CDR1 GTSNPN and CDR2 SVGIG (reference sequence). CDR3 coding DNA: TGTGCCTGGAGTGTTTCCAGAGATCAGCCCCAGCATTTT. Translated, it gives CAWSVSRDQPQHF.

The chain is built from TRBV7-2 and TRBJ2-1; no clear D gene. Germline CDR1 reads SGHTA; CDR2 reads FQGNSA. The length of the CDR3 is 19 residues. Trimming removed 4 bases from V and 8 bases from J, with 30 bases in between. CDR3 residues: CASSSGARNMLERGHEQFF. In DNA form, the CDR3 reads TGTGCCAGCAGCTCAGGAGCCAGGAACATGCTCGAACGCGGCCATGAGCAGTTCTTC.

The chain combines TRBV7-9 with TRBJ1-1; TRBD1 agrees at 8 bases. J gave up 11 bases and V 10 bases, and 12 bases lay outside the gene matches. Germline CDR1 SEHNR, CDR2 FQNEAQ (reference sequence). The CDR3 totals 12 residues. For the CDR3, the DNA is TGTGCCACCACCCGGGACAGGCTGTCGGCTTTCTTT. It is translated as CATTRDRLSAFF.

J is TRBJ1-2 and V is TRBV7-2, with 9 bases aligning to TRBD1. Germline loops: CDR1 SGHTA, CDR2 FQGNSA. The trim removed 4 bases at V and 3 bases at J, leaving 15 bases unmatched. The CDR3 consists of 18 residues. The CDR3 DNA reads TGTGCCAGCAGCTCGCCAAGTCCTCGGACAGGGGAGGACTATGGCTACACCTTC. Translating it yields CASSSPSPRTGEDYGYTF.

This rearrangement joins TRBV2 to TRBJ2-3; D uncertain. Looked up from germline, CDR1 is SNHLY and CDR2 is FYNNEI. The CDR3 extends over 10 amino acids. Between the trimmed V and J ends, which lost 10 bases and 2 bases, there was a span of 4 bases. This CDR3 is CAISTDTQYF. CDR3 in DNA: TGTGCCATCTCCACAGATACGCAGTATTTT.

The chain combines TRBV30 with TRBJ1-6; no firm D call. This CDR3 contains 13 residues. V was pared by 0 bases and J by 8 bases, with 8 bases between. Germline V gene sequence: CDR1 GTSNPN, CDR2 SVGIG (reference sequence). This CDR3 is CAWSVTADSPLHF. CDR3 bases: TGTGCCTGGAGTGTAACTGCCGATTCACCCCTCCACTTT.

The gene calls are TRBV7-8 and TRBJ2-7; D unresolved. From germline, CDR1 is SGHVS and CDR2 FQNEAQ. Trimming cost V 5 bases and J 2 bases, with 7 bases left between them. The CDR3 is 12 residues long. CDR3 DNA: TGTGCCAGCAGCCGTGGGACCTACGAGCAGTACTTC. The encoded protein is CASSRGTYEQYF.